This section outlines one T cell receptor beta chain sequence together with its context. Its antigen remains unidentified. Nothing much larger sits one base from this clone, and base qualities are not available. From the germline V gene (reference sequence), CDR1 is GTSNPN and CDR2 is SVGIG. V ends up 0 bases short and J 7 bases short, with an unmatched junction base count of 20. CDR3 length: 18 amino acids, cysteine to phenylalanine. Only the CDR3 region is kept as DNA, spanning 54 bases read in frame from base 1. The immunoSEQ Assay, a bias-controlled multiplex PCR, was used to amplify TCRbeta CDR3 regions from genomic DNA. Per the authors' processing: The number of nucleated cells in each sample was estimated from the amplification of reference gene primers within the assay. To quantify the absolute abundance of each unique TCRbeta CDR3 rearrangement, sequence reads were collapsed and filtered. For each sample, productive Simpson clonality was calculated as the square root of Simpson's diversity index over productive rearrangements. TCRdb's version of the immuneACCESS table is confined to in-frame rearrangements and falls short of the full clone set. An unresolved V gene accounts for under half of the shortfall where checked; the remainder is of unknown origin. From that table come the V and J calls and clone size; the DNA was used to work out D and trimming. This sample is represented by over 350,000 clones; roughly 85% of them were singletons. 1.4% of the sample belongs to the ten largest clones.

The sample belongs to a study of blood T cell repertoires in COVID-19 (dated by TCRdb to 2020 to 2022). In terms of the full investigation: Samples covering the acute and convalescent phases of COVID-19 were provided by collaborators in the United States, Italy and Spain. The material from the prospective study consisted of cDNA or gDNA derived from T cells, B-cell-depleted T cells, or PBMCs. Subjects who had been exposed to COVID-19, were actively infected with it, or had recovered from it provided the deeply sampled blood TCRbeta repertoires that made up the dataset. The repertoires were released in a freely available public database meant as a resource for research on the immune response to SARS-CoV-2. The samples were drawn from two sources: the first 160 participants of the ongoing ImmuneRACE study, and 1,254 subjects contributed by 6 global collaborators. Nearly every sample came with metadata listing a de-identified subject ID, COVID-19 status, age in years and sex. HLA class I and class II types, where available, came from metadata supplied by the sample provider rather than from assay-based typing.

Each collaborating institution followed its own protocols to collect whole blood in K2EDTA tubes. For TCRbeta analysis, collaborators shipped samples in one of three forms: frozen whole blood, isolated PBMCs, or DNA extracted from either of those sample types. The full study reports these points: The amount of clinical and demographic metadata varied by source and participant and was provided uncurated.

The chain was built from TRBV30 and TRBJ2-7; TRBD2 lines up with 8 middle nucleotides. The sample taken for sequencing was peripheral blood. This clonotype originated in a woman in her 30s with active or convalescent COVID-19. The sequenced DNA: TGTGCCTGGAGTGTAATCCCAGGACGCCTAGCGGGTCAAAGGGAGCAGTACTTC. This yields the protein CAWSVIPGRLAGQREQYF.